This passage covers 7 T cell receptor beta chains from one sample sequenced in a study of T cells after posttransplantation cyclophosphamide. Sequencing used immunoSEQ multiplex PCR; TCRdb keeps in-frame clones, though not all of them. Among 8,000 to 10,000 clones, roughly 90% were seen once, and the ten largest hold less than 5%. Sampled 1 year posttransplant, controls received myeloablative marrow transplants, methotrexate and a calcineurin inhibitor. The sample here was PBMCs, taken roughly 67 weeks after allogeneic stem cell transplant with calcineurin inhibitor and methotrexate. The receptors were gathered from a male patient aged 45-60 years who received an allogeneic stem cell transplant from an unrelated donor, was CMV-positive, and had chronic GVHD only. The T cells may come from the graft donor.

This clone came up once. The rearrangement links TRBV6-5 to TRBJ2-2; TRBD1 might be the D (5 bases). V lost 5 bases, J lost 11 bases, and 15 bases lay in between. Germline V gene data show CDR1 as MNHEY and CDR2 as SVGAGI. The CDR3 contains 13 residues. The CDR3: CASSPSGREELFF. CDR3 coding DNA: TGTGCCAGCAGTCCCTCGGGCAGGGAAGAGCTGTTTTTT.

CDR3 residues: CAISESGTGEARDSPLHF. Here the CDR3 DNA reads TGTGCCATCAGTGAGTCCGGGACAGGGGAAGCGAGGGATTCACCCCTCCACTTT. V is TRBV10-3 and J is TRBJ1-6; 10 nucleotides agree with TRBD1. CDR3 size: 18 residues. The germline gives CDR1 ENHRY, CDR2 SYGVKD. V lost 0 bases, J lost 8 bases, and 10 bases stayed unmatched.

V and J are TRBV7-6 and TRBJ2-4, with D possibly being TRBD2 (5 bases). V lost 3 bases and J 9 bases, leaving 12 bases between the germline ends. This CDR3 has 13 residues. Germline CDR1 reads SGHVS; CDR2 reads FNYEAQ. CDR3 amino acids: CASSLEVKGIQYF. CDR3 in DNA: TGTGCCAGCAGCTTGGAGGTAAAGGGCATTCAGTACTTC.

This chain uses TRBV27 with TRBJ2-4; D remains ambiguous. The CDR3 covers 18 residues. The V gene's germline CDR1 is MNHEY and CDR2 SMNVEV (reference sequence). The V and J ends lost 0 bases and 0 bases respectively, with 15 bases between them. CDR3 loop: CASSLSLPIFLAKNIQYF. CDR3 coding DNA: TGTGCCAGCAGTTTATCCCTACCTATTTTTTTAGCCAAAAACATTCAGTACTTC.

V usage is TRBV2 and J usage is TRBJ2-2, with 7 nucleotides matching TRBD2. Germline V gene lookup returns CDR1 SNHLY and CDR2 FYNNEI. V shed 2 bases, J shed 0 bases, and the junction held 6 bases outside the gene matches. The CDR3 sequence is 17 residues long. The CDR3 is CASSEITAGANTGELFF. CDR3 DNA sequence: TGTGCCAGCAGTGAAATCACGGCGGGGGCGAACACCGGGGAGCTGTTTTTT.

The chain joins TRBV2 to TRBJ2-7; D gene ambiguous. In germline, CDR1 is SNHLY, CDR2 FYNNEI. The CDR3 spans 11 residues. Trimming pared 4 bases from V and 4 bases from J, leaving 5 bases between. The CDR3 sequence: CASSVLYEQYF. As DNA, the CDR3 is TGTGCCAGCAGTGTACTGTACGAGCAGTACTTC.

The CDR3 DNA sequence: TGTGCCACCAGCAACCGACGGGACTATAGCAATCAGCCCCAGCATTTT. Its protein product is CATSNRRDYSNQPQHF. The chain combines TRBV15 with TRBJ1-5, with a weak D call TRBD1 (5 bases). The ends were cut back, 4 bases at V and 0 bases at J, with 13 bases in the middle. This CDR3 comprises 16 residues. CDR1 and CDR2 from the germline V gene are LNHNV and YYDKDF (reference sequence).